This T cell receptor beta chain emerged from a study of shared clonotypes between healthy human individuals. This clone occurred once. V lost 6 bases to trimming and J lost 2 bases, with 8 bases between them. Germline assignment: CDR1 MNHEY and CDR2 SMNVEV (reference sequence). The CDR3 length is 13 residues. Investigators spread the genomic DNA of each subset evenly over several immunoSEQ plates. Assay used: immunoSEQ multiplex PCR; TCRdb lists only in-frame clones, some missing. The table has roughly 2.2 million clones, 90% to 95% seen once. This receptor was taken from a man younger than 30 in good health. Some clones in this sample may be carry-over from other donors' samples. The source material was naive CD4+ T cells from PBMCs. Subset defined: CD45RA+ positively selected. This chain uses TRBV27 with TRBJ1-5; D gene unclear. CDR3 in DNA: TGTGCCAGCAGACCAACAGGCAATCAGCCCCAGCATTTT. It encodes CASRPTGNQPQHF.